Listed here are 26 T cell receptor beta chains from one sample, sequenced in a study of T cell changes during pregnancy in multiple sclerosis. The repertoire was sequenced with immunoSEQ multiplex PCR; TCRdb's copy has only in-frame clones and lacks some. The sample has 20,000 to 25,000 clones, 80% to 90% seen once. The source was CD8+ T cells from peripheral blood mononuclear cells, collected in the first trimester of pregnancy. The receptors originated from a female donor with multiple sclerosis, enrolled in a pregnancy study.

This clone appeared once. The chain uses TRBV28 and TRBJ1-2, with TRBD1 identical over 9 bases. The V gene end was trimmed by 5 bases and the J gene end by 1 base; junction bases not matched to a gene: 8. This CDR3 region has 16 residues. Germline loops: CDR1 MDHEN, CDR2 SYDVKM. CDR3 coding DNA: TGTGCCAGCAGTAGTCCGGGACAGGGCCGTAACTATGGCTACACCTTC. It yields the protein CASSSPGQGRNYGYTF.

The chain couples TRBV28 to TRBJ1-1, with 7 bases fitting TRBD1. The CDR3 has 18 residues. Trimming removed 1 base from V and 1 base from J; junction bases left unmatched: 12. Germline CDR1 reads MDHEN; CDR2 reads SYDVKM. The CDR3, as DNA: TGTGCCAGCAGTTTATTGTTTTCGCCGGGACAGCAGAACACTGAAGCTTTCTTT. Encoded protein: CASSLLFSPGQQNTEAFF.

This rearrangement joins TRBV4-1 to TRBJ2-5, with a weak D call TRBD1 (5 bases). The CDR3 sequence is 17 residues long. V shed 0 bases and J shed 0 bases, with 14 bases lying between them. CDR1 is MGHRA and CDR2 is YSYEKL in the germline V gene. CDR3 residues: CASSQDPQGTDQETQYF. The CDR3 bases are TGCGCCAGCAGCCAAGATCCCCAGGGAACGGACCAAGAGACCCAGTACTTC.

The chain employs TRBV6-5 and TRBJ2-5, with a possible D match to TRBD2 (6 bases). The CDR3 sequence is 14 residues long. V was pared by 5 bases and J by 6 bases, with 16 bases between. Germline V lookup: CDR1 MNHEY, CDR2 SVGAGI. CDR3 residues: CASSPNPGTQTQYF. The CDR3 DNA is TGTGCCAGCAGTCCAAATCCCGGGACTCAGACCCAGTACTTC.

The chain is built from TRBV28 and TRBJ2-2; 8 positions match TRBD2. The CDR3 has 14 amino acids. Trimming at V came to 5 bases and at J to 5 bases, leaving 4 bases not matched to a gene. Germline CDR1 is MDHEN and CDR2 is SYDVKM. CDR3 bases: TGTGCCAGCAGTGCCGGGGGGGGTACCGGGGAGCTGTTTTTT. This codes for CASSAGGGTGELFF.

This chain connects TRBV7-3 to TRBJ2-3; perhaps TRBD2 as D (5 bases). The CDR3 length is 13 residues. V was clipped by 5 bases and J by 5 bases, with 11 bases between them. Germline loops: CDR1 SGHTA, CDR2 FQGTGA. CDR3 sequence (DNA): TGTGCCAGCAGCCATGGAGGTTTAGATACGCAGTATTTT. Residues: CASSHGGLDTQYF.

V usage is TRBV27 and J usage is TRBJ2-1; TRBD1 matches at 9 bases. Trimming removed 0 bases from V and 7 bases from J; junction bases left unmatched: 1. Per the germline V gene, CDR1 is MNHEY and CDR2 is SMNVEV (reference sequence). The CDR3 extends over 14 amino acids. The CDR3 reads CASSLSTGGNEQFF. CDR3 DNA sequence: TGTGCCAGCAGTTTATCGACAGGGGGGAATGAGCAGTTCTTC.

This rearrangement joins TRBV4-3 to TRBJ2-7; perhaps TRBD2 as D (6 bases). V was trimmed by 0 bases and J by 6 bases, leaving 15 bases between them. This CDR3 is 15 amino acids long. Germline V gene sequence: CDR1 LGHNA, CDR2 YSLEER. The CDR3 nucleotides read TGCGCCAGCAGCCAAGATAAGGTGTCGGGGGTCGAGCAGTACTTC. The encoded protein is CASSQDKVSGVEQYF.

In the case of this clone: A much more abundant neighbour one base away suggests this may be a read error. The gene calls are TRBV27 and TRBJ2-2, with 10 bases matching TRBD1. This CDR3 has 13 residues. J lost 6 bases, V lost 7 bases, and 2 bases had no gene match. Germline V gives CDR1 MNHEY, CDR2 SMNVEV (reference sequence). CDR3 in DNA: TGTGCCAGCATGACAGGGGGCGCCGGGGAGCTGTTTTTT. Translation gives CASMTGGAGELFF.

This chain connects TRBV19 to TRBJ2-7, with TRBD2 matching 12 bases. Germline trimming cut 5 bases from V and 2 bases from J; bases unmatched to any gene: 10. The germline V gene has CDR1 LNHDA and CDR2 SQIVND (reference sequence). This CDR3 comprises 17 residues. For the CDR3, the DNA is TGTGCCAGTAGTGTTTACACTAGCGGGGGGACCACCTACGAGCAGTACTTC. Protein sequence: CASSVYTSGGTTYEQYF.

V usage is TRBV7-2 and J usage is TRBJ2-7; possible D gene TRBD1, 6 bases. Germline V gene lookup returns CDR1 SGHTA and CDR2 FQGNSA. V was clipped by 5 bases and J by 4 bases, with 18 bases between them. The CDR3 sequence is 15 residues long. The CDR3 DNA reads as TGTGCCAGCAGCGTTAGAAGGACAGCGATTTACGAGCAGTACTTC. This translates into CASSVRRTAIYEQYF. Supplemented by reference TRBV7-2 and TRBJ2-7, the full variable domain reads GAGVSQSPSNKVTEKGKDVELRCDPISGHTALYWYRQSLGQGLEFLIYFQGNSAPDKSGLPSDRFSAERTGGSVSTLTIQRTQQEDSAVYLCASSVRRTAIYEQYFGPGTRLTVT.

This chain links TRBV7-6 with TRBJ2-7; 14 bases are shared with TRBD2. Germline CDR1 SGHVS, CDR2 FNYEAQ. This CDR3 has 14 residues. V dropped 5 bases and J dropped 5; count of bases not matched to a gene: 2. DNA of the CDR3: TGTGCCAGCAGCGGGACTAGCGGGAGCCACGAGCAGTACTTC. This encodes CASSGTSGSHEQYF.

This chain uses TRBV4-2 with TRBJ2-7, with 7 bases aligning to TRBD2. CDR1 and CDR2 (germline): LGHNA, YNFKEQ. The CDR3 runs 15 residues. Trimming at V came to 4 bases and at J to 2 bases, leaving 8 bases not matched to a gene. The CDR3 sequence is CASSLLSGATYEQYF. CDR3 sequence (DNA): TGTGCCAGCAGCCTCCTCAGCGGGGCAACCTACGAGCAGTACTTC.

The genes are TRBV4-3 and TRBJ2-1; 10 positions agree with TRBD2. Germline V CDR1 and CDR2: LGHNA, YSLEER. Unmatched junction bases numbered 4, after V lost 4 bases and J lost 4 bases. This CDR3 comprises 15 residues. The CDR3 reads CASSRQREGYNEQFF. Written as DNA, the CDR3 is TGCGCCAGCAGCCGTCAGCGGGAGGGTTACAATGAGCAGTTCTTC.

The gene calls are TRBV27 and TRBJ2-1; D not resolved. This CDR3 is built from 13 residues. Trimming took 7 bases from V and 4 from J, leaving 11 bases between them. Germline V gene data show CDR1 as MNHEY and CDR2 as SMNVEV (reference sequence). CDR3 sequence reads: CASTGLLYNEQFF. Here the CDR3 DNA reads TGTGCCAGCACAGGTCTTTTGTACAATGAGCAGTTCTTC.

The rearrangement uses TRBV15 and TRBJ2-1; a possible D gene is TRBD2 (6 bases). The CDR3 has 13 residues. Trimming took off 4 bases at V and 9 bases at J, with 13 bases between the two ends. Germline CDR1 is LNHNV and CDR2 is YYDKDF (reference sequence). The CDR3 protein is CATSKGGVSEQFF. Written as DNA, the CDR3 is TGTGCCACCAGCAAGGGAGGAGTTAGTGAGCAGTTCTTC.

This clone was picked up one time. The gene calls are TRBV9 and TRBJ2-3, with no clear D. The CDR3 covers 14 residues. Germline CDR1 reads SGDLS; CDR2 reads YYNGEE. The germline V and J ends were trimmed by 0 bases and 0 bases, with 5 bases remaining between them. The CDR3 protein is CASSVVDSTDTQYF. In nucleotides, the CDR3 is TGTGCCAGCAGCGTAGTAGATAGCACAGATACGCAGTATTTT.

This chain links TRBV4-3 with TRBJ2-1; 11 bases align to TRBD2. Germline CDR1 and CDR2: LGHNA and YSLEER. The V and J ends lost 0 bases and 7 bases, in that order; junction bases with no gene match: 17. The length of the CDR3 is 20 residues. CDR3: CASSQEFPSLGTSGENEQFF. The DNA of the CDR3 is TGCGCCAGCAGCCAAGAGTTCCCGAGCCTTGGGACTAGCGGAGAAAATGAGCAGTTCTTC.

This sequence joins TRBV6-1 and TRBJ2-3; 8 positions agree with TRBD1. The CDR3 spans 13 residues. Trimming at V came to 6 bases and at J to 5 bases, leaving 4 bases not matched to a gene. CDR1 is MNHNS and CDR2 is SASEGT in the germline V gene. The CDR3 region has the DNA TGTGCCAGCAGGGAAACAGGGGGAGATACGCAGTATTTT. Its translation: CASRETGGDTQYF.

The chain uses TRBV27 and TRBJ2-1; D is possibly TRBD2 (6 bases). The CDR3 extends over 16 amino acids. With 4 bases removed from V and 1 base from J, the gap between germline ends came to 14 bases. The germline V gene has CDR1 MNHEY and CDR2 SMNVEV (reference sequence). For the CDR3, the DNA is TGTGCCAGCAGTTCCGCTTTTGGGACTTCCTACAATGAGCAGTTCTTC. It specifies CASSSAFGTSYNEQFF.

V usage is TRBV7-9 and J usage is TRBJ1-1, with D tentatively TRBD1 (5 bases). The CDR3 consists of 13 residues. V was cut by 0 bases and J by 7 bases, with 9 bases left in between. Germline lookup yields CDR1 SEHNR and CDR2 FQNEAQ (reference sequence). CDR3 in DNA: TGTGCCAGCAGCTTAGCCAGGGCGGTTGAAGCTTTCTTT. Translation: CASSLARAVEAFF.

CDR3 DNA: TGTGCCAGCAGCCAAGATGGGGCGGGAGGGCCCTCCAATGAGCAGTTCTTC. Protein: CASSQDGAGGPSNEQFF. The genes are TRBV4-2 and TRBJ2-1, with 9 bases aligning to TRBD2. CDR3 length: 17 residues. CDR1 and CDR2 from the germline V gene are LGHNA and YNFKEQ. V was clipped by 0 bases and J by 6 bases; unmatched bases: 9.

A note on this clone: The junction departs from the called germline gene at one end, perhaps through a read error. This sequence joins TRBV7-7 and TRBJ2-7; unclear D gene. This CDR3 region has 13 residues. Per the germline V gene, CDR1 is SSHAT and CDR2 is FNYEAQ (reference sequence). Here the CDR3 reads CASSLGQDYEQYF. The CDR3 DNA reads TGTGCTAGCAGCTTAGGGCAGGACTACGAGCAGTACTTC.

The J gene is TRBJ2-1, the V gene TRBV14, with 9 bases lining up with TRBD2. The CDR3 length is 18 residues. The ends lost 0 bases at V and 6 bases at J; junction bases unmatched: 12. CDR1 and CDR2 from the germline V gene are SGHDN and FVKESK. CDR3 loop: CASSQEGSSGLAFNEQFF. For the CDR3, the DNA is TGTGCCAGCAGCCAAGAAGGAAGCTCGGGACTAGCCTTCAATGAGCAGTTCTTC.

The chain is built from TRBV4-2 and TRBJ1-2; D is uncertain. Germline CDR1 is LGHNA and CDR2 is YNFKEQ. V was trimmed by 0 bases and J by 6 bases, leaving 8 bases between them. The CDR3 runs to 13 residues. CDR3: CASSQDIGDGYTF. The CDR3 DNA is TGTGCCAGCAGCCAAGATATCGGGGATGGCTACACCTTC.

The gene calls are TRBV30 and TRBJ1-1; no firm D call. From germline, CDR1 is GTSNPN and CDR2 SVGIG (reference sequence). Trimming took off 7 bases at V and 1 base at J, with 13 bases between the two ends. This CDR3 is 13 amino acids long. CDR3 in amino acids: CASKAEANTEAFF. Here the CDR3 DNA reads TGTGCCTCAAAAGCAGAGGCGAACACTGAAGCTTTCTTT.